Shown below are 28 T cell receptor beta chains from a single sample sequenced in a study of blood T cell repertoires in COVID-19. Sequenced by immunoSEQ multiplex PCR; TCRdb stores in-frame clones only, minus some. Among about 52,000 clones, roughly four fifths were seen once, and the ten largest hold around a tenth. The sample comprised peripheral blood. These receptors all stem from a man older than 75 with COVID-19, enrolled during active disease.

This clone is a singleton in its sample. The rearrangement links TRBV10-2 to TRBJ2-2; D is uncertain. The CDR3 length is 14 residues. V lost 3 bases, J lost 1 base, and 6 bases lay in between. The germline V gene has CDR1 WSHSY and CDR2 SAAADI. As DNA, the CDR3 is TGCGCCAGCAGTGATTACTTGAACACCGGGGAGCTGTTTTTT. This sequence encodes CASSDYLNTGELFF.

CDR3 loop: CASSPGQGKEGNTIYF. CDR3 in DNA: TGTGCCAGCTCACCGGGACAGGGGAAAGAAGGAAACACCATATATTTT. The genes are TRBV18 and TRBJ1-3; 10 bases are a match to TRBD1. Trimming took 3 bases from V and 4 from J; bases not matched to a gene: 6. Germline assignment: CDR1 KGHSH and CDR2 LQKENI. The CDR3 is 16 amino acids.

The chain combines TRBV2 with TRBJ2-7; 11 nucleotides agree with TRBD2. Germline values: CDR1 SNHLY, CDR2 FYNNEI. This CDR3 is 14 amino acids long. Trimming cost V 8 bases and J 4 bases; bases outside gene matches: 7. The CDR3 DNA is TGTGCCAGCGCCATAGCGGGAGGGAATTACGAGCAGTACGTC. This codes for CASAIAGGNYEQYV.

J is TRBJ2-2 and V is TRBV24-1; 9 bases fit TRBD2. Germline CDR1 and CDR2: KGHDR and SFDVKD. The CDR3 is 17 amino acids. V shed 4 bases, J shed 1 base, and the junction held 6 bases outside the gene matches. This CDR3 reads CATSDPETSGNTGELFF. Here the CDR3 DNA reads TGTGCCACCAGTGACCCTGAGACTAGCGGGAACACCGGGGAGCTGTTTTTT.

This clone was picked up one time. The chain has TRBV7-9 and TRBJ1-5, with 7 bases aligning to TRBD1. The CDR3 loop spans 15 amino acids. J lost 4 bases, V lost 5 bases, and 8 bases had no gene match. Looked up from germline, CDR1 is SEHNR and CDR2 is FQNEAQ (reference sequence). CDR3: CASSPPGDSNQPQHF. The CDR3 DNA is TGTGCCAGCAGCCCCCCGGGGGACAGTAATCAGCCCCAGCATTTT.

This rearrangement joins TRBV11-2 to TRBJ1-1, with D maybe TRBD1 (5 bases). The CDR3 totals 17 residues. V was pared by 2 bases and J by 0 bases, with 16 bases between. CDR1 is SGHAT, CDR2 FQNNGV, per germline. The DNA of the CDR3 is TGTGCCAGCAGCTTACGGGTGATGGGGACTTTGAACACTGAAGCTTTCTTT. It is translated as CASSLRVMGTLNTEAFF. Supplemented by reference TRBV11-2 and TRBJ1-1, the full variable domain reads EAGVAQSPRYKIIEKRQSVAFWCNPISGHATLYWYQQILGQGPKLLIQFQNNGVVDDSQLPKDRFSAERLKGVDSTLKIQPAKLEDSAVYLCASSLRVMGTLNTEAFFGQGTRLTVV.

The chain has TRBV19 and TRBJ2-4; weak D call: TRBD1 (6 bases). The ends were cut back, 3 bases at V and 11 bases at J, with 14 bases in the middle. This CDR3 spans 13 amino acids. Per the germline V gene, CDR1 is LNHDA and CDR2 is SQIVND (reference sequence). The CDR3 DNA sequence: TGTGCCAGTAGTATTAATCGCTGGGGGCTTCAGTACTTC. The encoded protein is CASSINRWGLQYF.

The rearrangement uses TRBV9 and TRBJ2-3, with 12 nucleotides matching TRBD2. The CDR3 loop spans 17 amino acids. V gave up 1 base and J gave up 5 bases; unmatched junction bases: 8. Germline V lookup: CDR1 SGDLS, CDR2 YYNGEE. CDR3 amino acids: CASSVSSSGGARDTQYF. The DNA of the CDR3 is TGTGCCAGCAGCGTAAGTTCTAGCGGGGGGGCCAGAGATACGCAGTATTTT.

DNA of the CDR3: TGTGCCACCAGCAGAGATGGGCAGGGGGCCAATTCACCCCTCCACTTT. Encoded protein: CATSRDGQGANSPLHF. The V and J genes are TRBV15 and TRBJ1-6; 8 bases are a match to TRBD1. The junction had 5 bases not matched to a gene; V was cut back by 0 bases and J by 7 bases. CDR1 is LNHNV and CDR2 is YYDKDF in the germline V gene (reference sequence). This CDR3 spans 16 amino acids.

This clone appeared a single time. The chain uses TRBV4-3 and TRBJ2-1; 7 bases agree with TRBD2. V lost 0 bases to trimming and J lost 9 bases; unmatched junction nucleotides: 11. The CDR3 is 16 residues long. CDR1 and CDR2 from the germline V gene are LGHNA and YSLEER. The CDR3 coding sequence is TGCGCCAGCAGCCAAGATCCAGCGGGGACCCTGGGTGAGCAGTTCTTC. This codes for CASSQDPAGTLGEQFF.

The chain joins TRBV5-4 to TRBJ2-5, with 8 bases matching TRBD2. Germline CDR1 and CDR2: SGHNT and YYREEE (reference sequence). This CDR3 region has 15 residues. V lost 0 bases and J lost 3; bases outside the gene matches: 4. In nucleotides, the CDR3 is TGTGCCAGCAGCTTGGGCGGGGGGCCTGAAGAGACCCAGTACTTC. It is translated as CASSLGGGPEETQYF. Drawing the rest from reference TRBV5-4 and TRBJ2-5, the complete variable domain is ETGVTQSPTHLIKTRGQQVTLRCSSQSGHNTVSWYQQALGQGPQFIFQYYREEENGRGNFPPRFSGLQFPNYSSELNVNALELDDSALYLCASSLGGGPEETQYFGPGTRLLVL.

The chain couples TRBV30 to TRBJ1-2, with D possibly TRBD1 on 6 matching bases. CDR3 size: 13 residues. Trimming cost V 3 bases and J 8 bases, with 16 bases left between them. Germline assignment: CDR1 GTSNPN and CDR2 SVGIG (reference sequence). The CDR3 here is CAWSDTVQGGYTF. For the CDR3, the DNA is TGTGCCTGGAGCGACACCGTGCAGGGGGGCTACACCTTC.

This chain connects TRBV7-8 to TRBJ2-1, with TRBD2 identical over 13 bases. The CDR3 totals 16 residues. After removal of 1 base from V and 8 bases from J, the junction contained 5 bases not matched to a gene. Germline CDR1 SGHVS, CDR2 FQNEAQ. CDR3: CASSLGGLAGFYEQFF. DNA for the CDR3: TGTGCCAGCAGCTTAGGGGGACTAGCGGGATTTTATGAGCAGTTCTTC.

V and J are TRBV7-2 and TRBJ2-5; D might be TRBD1 (6 bases). V was trimmed by 1 base and J by 1 base, leaving 7 bases between them. Germline loops: CDR1 SGHTA, CDR2 FQGNSA. CDR3 length: 14 amino acids. In nucleotides, the CDR3 is TGTGCCAGCAGCTTAGGGGGGCCCCAAGAGACCCAGTACTTC. Its translation is CASSLGGPQETQYF. Full variable domain (remainder filled in from reference TRBV7-2 and TRBJ2-5): GAGVSQSPSNKVTEKGKDVELRCDPISGHTALYWYRQSLGQGLEFLIYFQGNSAPDKSGLPSDRFSAERTGGSVSTLTIQRTQQEDSAVYLCASSLGGPQETQYFGPGTRLLVL.

The chain combines TRBV5-1 with TRBJ2-1; the match to TRBD1 covers 12 bases. This CDR3 is 13 amino acids long. Per germline, CDR1 SGHRS and CDR2 YFSETQ. The V and J ends lost 7 bases and 7 bases, in that order; junction bases with no gene match: 3. The DNA of the CDR3 is TGCGCCAGCGGGGACAGGGGGCGGAATGAGCAGTTCTTC. It codes for CASGDRGRNEQFF.

The rearrangement joins TRBV19 to TRBJ2-6, with TRBD2 matching 12 bases. Germline V lookup: CDR1 LNHDA, CDR2 SQIVND (reference sequence). CDR3 size: 18 residues. After removal of 5 bases from V and 4 bases from J, the junction contained 9 bases not matched to a gene. The CDR3: CASSPLAGGPTGANVLTF. DNA for the CDR3: TGTGCCAGTAGTCCCCTAGCGGGAGGGCCCACCGGGGCCAACGTCCTGACTTTC.

This clone appeared a single time. This chain joins TRBV5-6 and TRBJ1-1; TRBD1 might be the D (5 bases). This CDR3 has 11 amino acids. CDR1 is SGHDT and CDR2 is YYEEEE in the germline V gene. V dropped 3 bases and J dropped 8 bases, with 8 bases sitting between them. The CDR3 DNA reads TGTGCCAGCAGCTCTCAGGGAGAAGCTTTCTTT. Translated: CASSSQGEAFF. The variable domain in full, completed from reference TRBV5-6 and TRBJ1-1, reads DAGVTQSPTHLIKTRGQQVTLRCSPKSGHDTVSWYQQALGQGPQFIFQYYEEEERQRGNFPDRFSGHQFPNYSSELNVNALLLGDSALYLCASSSQGEAFFGQGTRLTVV.

The chain recombines TRBV7-9 with TRBJ1-2; 7 bases match TRBD1. V shed 1 base, J shed 5 bases, and the junction held 7 bases outside the gene matches. The CDR3 contains 15 residues. CDR1 is SEHNR, CDR2 FQNEAQ, per germline (reference sequence). CDR3 nucleotide sequence: TGTGCCAGCAGCTTAGTCGGGGACAGCACGTATGGCTACACCTTC. It encodes CASSLVGDSTYGYTF.

This clone was seen more than once but under ten times. The chain joins TRBV6-2 or TRBV6-3 to TRBJ2-3; D is unresolved. V lost 1 base to trimming and J lost 2 bases, with 7 bases between them. This CDR3 is built from 14 residues. From germline, CDR1 is MNHEY and CDR2 SVGEGT. This chain's CDR3 is CASSYWQITDTQYF. The CDR3 nucleotides are TGTGCCAGCAGTTACTGGCAAATCACAGATACGCAGTATTTT.

This chain connects TRBV5-1 to TRBJ2-2; no clear D. Trimming shortened V by 0 bases and J by 4 bases, and 7 bases separated the two germline ends. The CDR3 runs to 14 residues. Germline CDR1 and CDR2: SGHRS and YFSETQ. The CDR3 reads CASSLDPLTGELFF. Here the CDR3 DNA reads TGCGCCAGCAGCTTGGATCCTCTCACCGGGGAGCTGTTTTTT.

The chain is built from TRBV9 and TRBJ1-4; D gene ambiguous. The CDR3 loop spans 15 amino acids. Germline CDR1 SGDLS, CDR2 YYNGEE. V lost 3 bases to trimming and J lost 4 bases, with 13 bases between them. CDR3 sequence reads: CASSAGSSFNEKLFF. The CDR3 DNA reads as TGTGCCAGCAGCGCCGGGAGCAGCTTTAATGAAAAACTGTTTTTT.

The gene calls are TRBV6-5 and TRBJ1-2; no firm D call. V lost 0 bases, J lost 0 bases, and 8 bases lay in between. CDR1 and CDR2 (germline): MNHEY, SVGAGI. The CDR3 spans 15 residues. The CDR3 here is CASSYSITANYGYTF. In nucleotides, the CDR3 is TGTGCCAGCAGTTACTCGATTACAGCTAACTATGGCTACACCTTC.

The rearrangement links TRBV18 to TRBJ1-2, with D possibly TRBD1 on 5 matching bases. Trimming cost V 1 base and J 0 bases, with 15 bases left between them. CDR1 and CDR2 (germline): KGHSH, LQKENI. The CDR3 is 17 amino acids. CDR3: CASSPLRDGLTNYGYTF. CDR3 coding DNA: TGTGCCAGCTCACCACTCAGGGATGGTCTGACTAACTATGGCTACACCTTC. Full variable domain (rest looked up from reference TRBV18 and TRBJ1-2): NAGVMQNPRHLVRRRGQEARLRCSPMKGHSHVYWYRQLPEEGLKFMVYLQKENIIDESGMPKERFSAEFPKEGPSILRIQQVVRGDSAAYFCASSPLRDGLTNYGYTFGSGTRLTVV.

The chain is built from TRBV11-2 and TRBJ2-1, with 8 bases identical to TRBD2. V trimming: 3 bases; J trimming: 7 bases; junction bases outside the gene matches: 8. This CDR3 contains 15 residues. Germline V lookup: CDR1 SGHAT, CDR2 FQNNGV. DNA of the CDR3: TGTGCCAGCAGCTTCTCAGGACTAGCTTATAATGAGCAGTTCTTC. It encodes CASSFSGLAYNEQFF.

This clone was seen only once. The CDR3 DNA is TGTGCCAGCACCCAAAACGGGTGGAGTGAAAAACTGTTTTTT. Translation gives CASTQNGWSEKLFF. The rearrangement joins TRBV6-5 to TRBJ1-4; no definite D call. The ends were cut back, 7 bases at V and 7 bases at J, with 16 bases in the middle. The CDR3 runs 14 residues. Germline V gene sequence: CDR1 MNHEY, CDR2 SVGAGI.

The V call is TRBV24-1, the J call TRBJ2-3, with 7 bases lining up with TRBD1. The germline CDR1 and CDR2 sequences are KGHDR and SFDVKD. There are 14 residues in the CDR3. V gave up 4 bases and J gave up 7 bases; unmatched junction bases: 7. This CDR3 reads CATSDSGTDYTQYF. CDR3 in DNA: TGTGCCACCAGTGACTCCGGGACAGACTATACGCAGTATTTT.

V usage is TRBV21-1 and J usage is TRBJ2-7; the DNA was not used to check the table's D call, TRBD1. TRBV21-1 is a pseudogene segment. The CDR3 is made up of 15 amino acids. CDR3 coding DNA: TGTGCCAGCAGCCCGGGACAGGGACTGAAATACGAGCAGTACGTC. Translated: CASSPGQGLKYEQYV.

The chain joins TRBV7-2 to TRBJ2-3; D is unclear. Trimming removed 3 bases from V and 5 bases from J, with 3 bases in between. The CDR3 is made up of 11 amino acids. Per germline, CDR1 SGHTA and CDR2 FQGNSA. The CDR3 nucleotides read TGTGCCAGCAGCTTCGTAGATACGCAGTATTTT. This gives the protein CASSFVDTQYF. Full variable domain (rest looked up from reference TRBV7-2 and TRBJ2-3): GAGVSQSPSNKVTEKGKDVELRCDPISGHTALYWYRQSLGQGLEFLIYFQGNSAPDKSGLPSDRFSAERTGGSVSTLTIQRTQQEDSAVYLCASSFVDTQYFGPGTRLTVL.